What follows are 29 T cell receptor beta chains derived from one specimen sequenced in a study of tumor-infiltrating lymphocytes in oesophageal squamous cell carcinoma. TCRdb re-derived calls from the PCR reads in MiXCR, one entry per CDR3 protein. The sample yields roughly 17,000 distinct CDR3 sequences, roughly 40% seen once. Sequenced material: normal esophageal tissue next to the tumor. The origin of the receptors is a female donor with esophageal squamous cell carcinoma.

The chain has TRBV3-1 and TRBJ2-7; 10 bases line up with TRBD2. With V trimmed by 6 bases and J by 3 bases, 14 bases remained unmatched. The CDR3 has 17 residues. Germline loops: CDR1 LGHDT, CDR2 YNNKEL (reference sequence). The CDR3 is CASREREVAGGGYEQYF. CDR3 DNA sequence: TGTGCCAGCAGGGAGAGAGAAGTAGCGGGAGGAGGCTACGAGCAGTACTTC.

This clonotype was observed a few times. The chain has TRBV15 and TRBJ2-4; perhaps TRBD2 as D (7 bases). The J call is in doubt because the DNA end fits TRBJ2-1 better. This CDR3 is 15 amino acids long. CDR1 and CDR2 (germline): LNHNV, YYDKDF (reference sequence). The DNA of the CDR3 is TGTGCCACCAGCAGACCGTGGGAGGGCCAGGGGGAGCAGTTCTTC. This encodes CATSRPWEGQGEQFF.

This clonotype was observed a few times. This sequence joins TRBV19 and TRBJ2-3; possibly TRBD1 for D (5 bases). Trimming took off 5 bases at V and 2 bases at J, with 11 bases between the two ends. This CDR3 has 14 residues. In germline, CDR1 is LNHDA, CDR2 SQIVND (reference sequence). CDR3 bases: TGTGCCAGTAGTCCTGACAGACTCACAGATACGCAGTATTTT. This gives the protein CASSPDRLTDTQYF.

The gene calls are TRBV7-6 and TRBJ2-7, with 7 nucleotides matching TRBD1. The DNA end favors TRBJ2-1, so the J call may be wrong. The CDR3 has 15 amino acids. Germline CDR1 and CDR2: SGHVS and FNYEAQ. The CDR3 sequence: CASSLDRGVSNEQFF. The CDR3 DNA follows: TGTGCCAGCAGCTTAGACAGGGGCGTTTCGAATGAGCAGTTCTTC.

This chain uses TRBV7-3 with TRBJ2-5; D possibly corresponds to TRBD2 (6 bases). The better agreement between TRBJ2-7 and the DNA end casts doubt on the J call. The CDR3 runs to 13 residues. The germline V gene has CDR1 SGHTA and CDR2 FQGTGA. CDR3 coding DNA: TGTGCCAGCAGCCGACTGGGGGGCTACGAGCAGTACTTC. Its translation: CASSRLGGYEQYF.

The V call is TRBV7-6, the J call TRBJ2-2; D is perhaps TRBD1 or TRBD2 (5 bases each). The CDR3 runs 13 residues. Germline CDR1 reads SGHVS; CDR2 reads FNYEAQ. V was clipped by 3 bases and J by 6 bases, with 8 bases between them. The CDR3, as DNA: TGTGCCAGCAGCTTGGTGGGGGCCGGGGAGCTGTTTTTT. Its translation: CASSLVGAGELFF.

There are many counts of this clonotype. The chain combines TRBV28 with TRBJ1-2; D ambiguous. V was shortened by 1 base and J by 8 bases, with 14 bases between the two germline ends. The V gene's germline CDR1 is MDHEN and CDR2 SYDVKM. The CDR3 has 14 amino acids. In nucleotides, the CDR3 is TGTGCCAGCAGTTTATTAATAGCCTCTCCCGGCTACACCTTC. Its protein product is CASSLLIASPGYTF.

This clonotype was counted ten times or more. This chain connects TRBV5-4 to TRBJ1-2, with 10 bases aligning to TRBD1. V lost 4 bases and J lost 5; bases outside the gene matches: 5. Germline values: CDR1 SGHNT, CDR2 YYREEE (reference sequence). The CDR3 totals 14 residues. The CDR3 nucleotides are TGTGCCAGCAGCCCGACAGGGGGCGGATATGGCTACACCTTC. It is translated as CASSPTGGGYGYTF.

This clonotype was picked up a small number of times. The chain recombines TRBV7-6 with TRBJ2-2, with D perhaps TRBD2 (6 bases). Germline CDR1 SGHVS, CDR2 FNYEAQ. The CDR3 is made up of 15 amino acids. The V gene lost 8 bases and the J gene lost 1 base, with 14 bases spanning the gap. DNA for the CDR3: TGTGCCAGCGCGACTAGGCGGGAGAACACCGGGGAGCTGTTTTTT. Its translation: CASATRRENTGELFF.

This clonotype was seen a single time. The rearrangement uses TRBV7-3 and TRBJ2-5, with D unclear. The J call may be in error: the DNA end matches TRBJ2-1 better. The CDR3 extends over 11 amino acids. Germline V lookup: CDR1 SGHTA, CDR2 FQGTGA. In DNA form, the CDR3 reads TGTGCCAGCAGACTATACAATGAGCAGTTCTTC. Translated: CASRLYNEQFF.

The J gene is TRBJ1-5, the V gene TRBV12-3 or TRBV12-4; no definite D call. Trimming left V 6 bases short and J 0 bases short, with 3 bases between. The CDR3 runs 12 residues. The CDR3 DNA reads as TGTGCCAGCAGAAATAGCAATCAGCCCCAGCATTTT. This gives the protein CASRNSNQPQHF.

In this sample, this clonotype turned up many times. The chain carries TRBV19 and TRBJ2-3, with a tentative D call TRBD2 (7 bases). V was clipped by 5 bases and J by 2 bases, with 14 bases between them. Germline assignment: CDR1 LNHDA and CDR2 SQIVND (reference sequence). The CDR3 covers 15 residues. The CDR3 protein is CASSAAGHPTDTQYF. The CDR3 DNA reads as TGTGCCAGTAGTGCAGCGGGACACCCCACAGATACGCAGTATTTT. Variable domain in full (rest from reference TRBV19 and TRBJ2-3): DGGITQSPKYLFRKEGQNVTLSCEQNLNHDAMYWYRQDPGQGLRLIYYSQIVNDFQKGDIAEGYSVSREKKESFPLTVTSAQKNPTAFYLCASSAAGHPTDTQYFGPGTRLTVL.

The chain has TRBV7-2 and TRBJ2-3, with 7 nucleotides matching TRBD2. The CDR3 sequence is 19 residues long. Germline V CDR1 and CDR2: SGHTA, FQGNSA. Trimming took 4 bases from V and 2 from J; bases not matched to a gene: 18. The CDR3 DNA is TGTGCCAGCAGCTCAGATAGGTTCTGGAGCGGGACTAACACAGATACGCAGTATTTT. It encodes CASSSDRFWSGTNTDTQYF.

V usage is TRBV7-8 and J usage is TRBJ2-5, with 12 positions matching TRBD1. The J call may be incorrect, as the DNA end agrees better with TRBJ2-7. Germline CDR1 is SGHVS and CDR2 is FQNEAQ. This CDR3 is built from 17 residues. The DNA for the CDR3 is TGTGCCAGCAGCTTAAAAAGGCCGGGACAGGGGGCTCACGAGCAGTACTTC. This encodes CASSLKRPGQGAHEQYF.

Many counts were recorded for this clonotype. This sequence joins TRBV4-1 and TRBJ2-5; weak D call: TRBD1 (7 bases). The V gene's germline CDR1 is MGHRA and CDR2 YSYEKL. The CDR3 extends over 16 amino acids. Trimming stripped 0 bases from V and 5 bases from J, with 16 bases between. The CDR3 region is CASSQDRSAGGETQYF. The CDR3, as DNA: TGCGCCAGCAGCCAAGATAGAAGCGCAGGGGGGGAGACCCAGTACTTC.

This chain links TRBV7-2 with TRBJ2-1; maybe TRBD2 (5 bases). The length of the CDR3 is 15 residues. The V gene lost 0 bases and the J gene lost 7 bases, with 13 bases spanning the gap. Germline CDR1 reads SGHTA; CDR2 reads FQGNSA. The CDR3 bases are TGTGCCAGCAGCTTAGCTATCCTAGCCCGTAATGAGCAGTTCTTC. Protein sequence: CASSLAILARNEQFF.

In regard to this clonotype: A clone one base away is much larger, so this may be a read error. The V call is TRBV11-2, the J call TRBJ2-5, with 9 bases matching TRBD2. The CDR3 length is 14 residues. The germline gives CDR1 SGHAT, CDR2 FQNNGV. V trimming: 5 bases; J trimming: 11 bases; junction bases outside the gene matches: 12. This CDR3 is CASSRPSGNNEQYF. In DNA, the CDR3 is TGTGCCAGCAGCCGACCTAGCGGGAACAATGAGCAGTACTTC. The whole variable domain, remainder taken from reference TRBV11-2 and TRBJ2-5, is EAGVAQSPRYKIIEKRQSVAFWCNPISGHATLYWYQQILGQGPKLLIQFQNNGVVDDSQLPKDRFSAERLKGVDSTLKIQPAKLEDSAVYLCASSRPSGNNEQYFGPGTRLLVL.

Many counts were recorded for this clonotype. The chain has TRBV19 and TRBJ1-1; D remains unclear. Germline CDR1 reads LNHDA; CDR2 reads SQIVND (reference sequence). V lost 1 base, J lost 4 bases, and 10 bases lay in between. CDR3 length: 14 residues. The CDR3 DNA sequence: TGTGCCAGTAGTATAGTCGGGGTAAGCACTGAAGCTTTCTTT. It yields the protein CASSIVGVSTEAFF.

V usage is TRBV12-2 and J usage is TRBJ2-6; the table's D call, TRBD1, has no DNA check behind it. With the DNA end fitting TRBJ2-7 better, the J assignment may be wrong. TRBV12-2 is classified as a pseudogene. This CDR3 comprises 12 residues. The CDR3 DNA follows: TGTGCAAGTCGCTTAGCGCTGGGGGAGCAGTACTTC. Translated: CASRLALGEQYF.

Comments on this clonotype: This likely comes from a read error, as the CDR3 has no conserved phenylalanine or tryptophan at its end. It is unclear where the CDR3 begins or ends on the DNA, so no DNA is shown, and the CDR3 is as TCRdb lists it. The chain has TRBV14 and TRBJ2-6; no check of the table's D call, TRBD2, against the DNA was made. CDR1 and CDR2 from the germline V gene are SGHDN and FVKESK. From its first to its last residue, the CDR3 has 18 amino acids. The CDR3 reads CASSPPGLLPYNEQFFGA.

With respect to this clonotype: The CDR3 end shows no conserved phenylalanine or tryptophan, and so a read error is likely. The DNA is omitted, as the CDR3 cannot be located on it reliably, and the CDR3 follows TCRdb's listing. The chain is built from TRBV28 and TRBJ2-7; the tabulated D call, TRBD2, remains unverified against the DNA. CDR1 is MDHEN and CDR2 is SYDVKM in the germline V gene. Both ends counted, the CDR3 spans 14 residues. The CDR3 sequence is CASTKGNSPLHFGN.

V is TRBV29-1 and J is TRBJ2-1; D ambiguous. The V and J ends lost 0 bases and 4 bases respectively, with 31 bases between them. Germline V gene sequence: CDR1 SQVTM, CDR2 ANQGSEA. The CDR3 totals 21 residues. The CDR3 DNA is TGCAGCGTTGAAGATTCCCGCGCGGTATTTGTTGGTAACTTAAGGTACAATGAGCAGTTCTTC. It is translated as CSVEDSRAVFVGNLRYNEQFF.

This clonotype showed up many times. The V and J genes are TRBV15 and TRBJ1-6; D might be TRBD1 (5 bases). This CDR3 has 17 amino acids. Trimming pared 4 bases from V and 0 bases from J, leaving 13 bases between. Germline-derived CDR1 and CDR2 are LNHNV and YYDKDF (reference sequence). CDR3 amino acids: CATSTSGQGSYNSPLHF. The CDR3 DNA sequence: TGTGCCACCAGCACATCAGGGCAGGGCTCCTATAATTCACCCCTCCACTTT.

Turning to this clonotype: A read error may account for a junction end that differs from germline. CDR3 region: CASSRDLYNEQFF. CDR3 bases: TGTGCTAGCAGCAGGGACTTATACAATGAGCAGTTCTTC. This chain links TRBV7-6 with TRBJ2-5; weak D call: TRBD2 (6 bases). The last part of the DNA fits TRBJ2-1 better; the J call may be wrong. The germline V gene encodes CDR1 SGHVS and CDR2 FNYEAQ. This CDR3 comprises 13 residues.

This sequence joins TRBV6-2 or TRBV6-3 and TRBJ2-7; TRBD1 agrees at 9 bases. The end of the DNA aligns better with TRBJ2-5, so the J call may be wrong. The CDR3 spans 14 residues. Germline V lookup: CDR1 MNHEY, CDR2 SVGEGT. The CDR3 DNA follows: TGTGCCAGCAGTAGGGGGGACAGGGCGGAGACCCAGTACTTC. It is translated as CASSRGDRAETQYF.

This clonotype was counted only a few times. The chain links TRBV7-2 to TRBJ1-2, with D perhaps TRBD1 (6 bases). In germline, CDR1 is SGHTA, CDR2 FQGNSA. Trimming took 5 bases from V and 5 from J, leaving 12 bases between them. The CDR3 length is 13 residues. DNA of the CDR3: TGTGCCAGCAGCGTACAGGGTGGGTATGGCTACACCTTC. It specifies CASSVQGGYGYTF.

This clonotype was detected ten times or more. A clone one base away is much larger, so this may be a read error. The CDR3 nucleotides are TGTGCCAGCAGTTCCGGCTGGAGCTCCTACAATGAGCAGTACTTC. Translating gives CASSSGWSSYNEQYF. V is TRBV28 and J is TRBJ2-7; D unclear. V was shortened by 4 bases and J by 7 bases, with 20 bases between the two germline ends. CDR3 length: 15 residues. Looked up from germline, CDR1 is MDHEN and CDR2 is SYDVKM. The whole variable domain, remainder taken from reference TRBV28 and TRBJ2-7, is DVKVTQSSRYLVKRTGEKVFLECVQDMDHENMFWYRQDPGLGLRLIYFSYDVKMKEKGDIPEGYSVSREKKERFSLILESASTNQTSMYLCASSSGWSSYNEQYFGPGTRLTVT.

This clonotype was counted a single time. One end of the junction varies from germline; a read error may be responsible. The genes are TRBV12-3 or TRBV12-4 and TRBJ2-7; possibly TRBD1 or TRBD2 for D (5 bases each). The CDR3 runs 14 residues. The CDR3 DNA reads TGTGCCAGCAGTTTCGAGAGGGGTCCCTACGGGCAGTACTTC. Protein product: CASSFERGPYGQYF.

This clonotype was observed a few times. This sequence joins TRBV4-1 and TRBJ1-5, with TRBD1 as a possible D gene (5 bases). Trimming removed 4 bases from V and 1 base from J, with 5 bases in between. The CDR3 contains 13 residues. Germline lookup yields CDR1 MGHRA and CDR2 YSYEKL. The CDR3 DNA reads TGCGCCAGCAGCCGGGACAGCAATCAGCCCCAGCATTTT. Translation: CASSRDSNQPQHF.